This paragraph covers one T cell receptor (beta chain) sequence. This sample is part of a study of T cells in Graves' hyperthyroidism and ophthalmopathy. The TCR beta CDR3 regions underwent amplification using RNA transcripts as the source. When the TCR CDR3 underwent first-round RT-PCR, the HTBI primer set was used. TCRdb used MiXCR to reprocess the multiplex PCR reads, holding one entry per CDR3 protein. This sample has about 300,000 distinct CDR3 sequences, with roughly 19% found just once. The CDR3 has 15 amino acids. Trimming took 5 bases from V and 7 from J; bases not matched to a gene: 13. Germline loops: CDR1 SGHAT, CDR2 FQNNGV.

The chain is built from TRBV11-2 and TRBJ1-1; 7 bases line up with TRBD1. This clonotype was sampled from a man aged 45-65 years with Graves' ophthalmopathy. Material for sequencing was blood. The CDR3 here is CASSRGQFNPYEAFF. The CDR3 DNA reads TGTGCCAGCAGCCGGGGACAGTTCAATCCATATGAAGCTTTCTTT.